This T cell receptor (beta chain) was identified in a study of beta chain features in type 1 diabetes. Overall study findings and caveats: A potential influence of HLA type upon TCRB rearrangement remained unresolved herein.

Expressed TCRB transcripts were sequenced, since all the RNA that had been isolated was reverse transcribed. There were 3.5 million to 4.5 million reads on average in the naive, central memory and regulatory T cell samples. Assay used: immunoSEQ multiplex PCR; TCRdb lists only in-frame clones, some missing. The repertoire holds fewer than 500,000 clones, with over 11% as singletons. V dropped 5 bases and J dropped 5 bases, with 6 bases sitting between them. Germline V lookup: CDR1 DFQATT, CDR2 SNEGSKA (reference sequence). The CDR3 loop spans 10 amino acids. A note on this clone: Antigen: not known.

The clonotype was recovered from a man aged 25 to 40 in good health. The chain is built from TRBV20-1 and TRBJ1-1; D unclear. Sequenced material: naive CD4+ T cells from blood. Written as DNA, the CDR3 is TGCAGTGCTTCAGTTACTGAAGCTTTCTTT. Amino acid sequence: CSASVTEAFF.